This is a list of T cell receptor beta chains from one sample in a study of blood T cell repertoires in COVID-19. Method: immunoSEQ multiplex PCR; TCRdb's copy keeps in-frame clones and lacks some. The sample has some 70,000 clones; more than 80% are singletons. The sample consisted of peripheral blood. The origin of the receptors is a woman aged 80 or older with active COVID-19. Both conserved end residues are part of each CDR3. The order of the fields is clone size, J gene, D gene, V gene, CDR3 protein, CDR3 DNA. A D gene is named only where the DNA matches it firmly. Clone size appears in some rows only: once, few, many, or a class for an expanded clone.

clone_size: .; j_call: TRBJ2-2; d_call: TRBD2; v_call: TRBV7-8; cdr3_aa: CASSLRRTSGNTGELFF; cdr3_nt: TGTGCCAGCAGCCTACGGAGGACTAGCGGGAACACCGGGGAGCTGTTTTTT
clone_size: once; j_call: TRBJ1-2; d_call: .; v_call: TRBV28; cdr3_aa: CASSPETRGVKGYTF; cdr3_nt: TGTGCCAGCAGCCCCGAAACCCGCGGGGTTAAGGGCTACACCTTC
clone_size: .; j_call: TRBJ2-7; d_call: .; v_call: TRBV19; cdr3_aa: CASSRSPGRDISYEQYF; cdr3_nt: TGTGCCAGTAGTAGGTCTCCTGGCAGGGACATATCCTACGAGCAGTACTTC
clone_size: .; j_call: TRBJ2-1; d_call: .; v_call: TRBV9; cdr3_aa: CASSVSGSSYNEQFF; cdr3_nt: TGTGCCAGCAGCGTTAGCGGAAGCTCCTACAATGAGCAGTTCTTC
clone_size: .; j_call: TRBJ1-1; d_call: .; v_call: TRBV2; cdr3_aa: CASSGAENTEAFF; cdr3_nt: TGTGCCAGCAGTGGGGCCGAGAACACTGAAGCTTTCTTT
clone_size: .; j_call: TRBJ2-5; d_call: TRBD1; v_call: TRBV5-4; cdr3_aa: CASSPGTGGVSETQYF; cdr3_nt: TGTGCCAGCAGCCCCGGGACAGGGGGCGTCTCCGAGACCCAGTACTTC
clone_size: .; j_call: TRBJ2-7; d_call: .; v_call: TRBV5-1; cdr3_aa: CASSPGGRGYEQYF; cdr3_nt: TGCGCCAGCAGCCCCGGGGGGCGCGGATACGAGCAGTACTTC
clone_size: .; j_call: TRBJ2-7; d_call: TRBD1; v_call: TRBV18; cdr3_aa: CASLKSRDRGEQYF; cdr3_nt: TGTGCCAGCTTGAAAAGCCGGGACAGGGGAGAGCAGTACTTC
clone_size: .; j_call: TRBJ2-1; d_call: .; v_call: TRBV4-1; cdr3_aa: CASSQDSGASYNEQFF; cdr3_nt: TGCGCCAGCAGCCAAGATAGCGGAGCTTCCTACAATGAGCAGTTCTTC
clone_size: .; j_call: TRBJ2-2; d_call: .; v_call: TRBV5-4; cdr3_aa: CASSLDGGIGTGELFF; cdr3_nt: TGTGCCAGCAGCTTGGACGGCGGGATCGGCACCGGGGAGCTGTTTTTT
clone_size: .; j_call: TRBJ2-1; d_call: TRBD2; v_call: TRBV9; cdr3_aa: CASTKGLAGANEQFF; cdr3_nt: TGTGCCAGCACCAAGGGACTAGCGGGAGCCAATGAGCAGTTCTTC
clone_size: .; j_call: TRBJ2-2; d_call: TRBD1; v_call: TRBV10-3; cdr3_aa: CAISEIRGPTTGELFF; cdr3_nt: TGTGCCATCAGTGAAATCAGGGGGCCTACCACCGGGGAGCTGTTTTTT